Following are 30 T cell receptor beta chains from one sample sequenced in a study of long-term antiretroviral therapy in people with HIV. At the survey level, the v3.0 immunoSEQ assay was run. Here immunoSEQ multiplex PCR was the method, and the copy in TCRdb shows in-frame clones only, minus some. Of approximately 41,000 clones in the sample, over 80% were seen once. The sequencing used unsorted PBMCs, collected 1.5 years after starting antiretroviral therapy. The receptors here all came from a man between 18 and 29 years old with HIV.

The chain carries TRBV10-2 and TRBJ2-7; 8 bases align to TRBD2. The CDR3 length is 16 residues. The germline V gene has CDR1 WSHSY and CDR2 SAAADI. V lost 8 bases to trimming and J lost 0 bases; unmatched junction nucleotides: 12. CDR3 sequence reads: CASRKLLAANSYEQYF. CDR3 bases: TGCGCCAGCCGCAAATTACTAGCGGCGAACTCCTACGAGCAGTACTTC.

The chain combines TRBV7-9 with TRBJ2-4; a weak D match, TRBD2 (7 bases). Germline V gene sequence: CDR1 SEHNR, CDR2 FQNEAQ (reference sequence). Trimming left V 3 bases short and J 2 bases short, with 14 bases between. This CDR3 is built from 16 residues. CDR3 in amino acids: CASSFSRGGSKNIQYF. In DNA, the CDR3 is TGTGCCAGCAGCTTTTCCAGGGGAGGGTCCAAAAACATTCAGTACTTC.

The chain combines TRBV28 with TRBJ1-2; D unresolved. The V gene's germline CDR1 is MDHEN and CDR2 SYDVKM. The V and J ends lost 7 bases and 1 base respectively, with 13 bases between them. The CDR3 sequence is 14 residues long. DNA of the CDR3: TGTGCCAGCACTTCGAGAGGGCTTAACTATGGCTACACCTTC. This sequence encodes CASTSRGLNYGYTF.

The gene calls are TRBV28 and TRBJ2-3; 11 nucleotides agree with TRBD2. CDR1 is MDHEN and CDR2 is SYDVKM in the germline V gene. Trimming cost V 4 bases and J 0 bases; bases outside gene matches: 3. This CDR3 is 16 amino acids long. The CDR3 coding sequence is TGTGCCAGCAGTTACTGGACTAGCGGGAGCACAGATACGCAGTATTTT. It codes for CASSYWTSGSTDTQYF.

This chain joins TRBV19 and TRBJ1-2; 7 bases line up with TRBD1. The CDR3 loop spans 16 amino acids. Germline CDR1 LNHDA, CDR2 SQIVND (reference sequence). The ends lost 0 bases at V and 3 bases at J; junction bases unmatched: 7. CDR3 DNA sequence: TGTGCCAGTAGTATAGATGGGGACAGTAGCTACTATGGCTACACCTTC. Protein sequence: CASSIDGDSSYYGYTF. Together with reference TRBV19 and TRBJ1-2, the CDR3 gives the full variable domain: DGGITQSPKYLFRKEGQNVTLSCEQNLNHDAMYWYRQDPGQGLRLIYYSQIVNDFQKGDIAEGYSVSREKKESFPLTVTSAQKNPTAFYLCASSIDGDSSYYGYTFGSGTRLTVV.

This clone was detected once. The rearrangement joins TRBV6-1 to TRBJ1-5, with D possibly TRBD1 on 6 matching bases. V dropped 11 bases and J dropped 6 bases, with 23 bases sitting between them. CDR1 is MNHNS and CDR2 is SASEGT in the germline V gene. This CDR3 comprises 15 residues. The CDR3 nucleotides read TGTGCCGGAGGGGGGAGGGACCGTCTAACTCAGCCCCAGCATTTT. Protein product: CAGGGRDRLTQPQHF.

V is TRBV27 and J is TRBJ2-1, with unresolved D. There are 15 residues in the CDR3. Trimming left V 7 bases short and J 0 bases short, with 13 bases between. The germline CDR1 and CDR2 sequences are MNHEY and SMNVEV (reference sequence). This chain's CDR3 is CASKFDESSYNEQFF. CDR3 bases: TGTGCCAGCAAGTTCGACGAAAGCTCCTACAATGAGCAGTTCTTC.

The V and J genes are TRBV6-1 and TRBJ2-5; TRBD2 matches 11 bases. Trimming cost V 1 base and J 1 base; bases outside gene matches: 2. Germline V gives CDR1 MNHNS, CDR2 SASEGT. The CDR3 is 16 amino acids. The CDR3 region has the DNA TGTGCCAGCAGTGAAGTTAGCGGGAGGGGCCAAGAGACCCAGTACTTC. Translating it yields CASSEVSGRGQETQYF.

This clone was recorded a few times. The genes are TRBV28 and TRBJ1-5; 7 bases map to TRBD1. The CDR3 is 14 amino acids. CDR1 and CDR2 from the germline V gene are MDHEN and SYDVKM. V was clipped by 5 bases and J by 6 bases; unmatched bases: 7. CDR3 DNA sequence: TGTGCCAGCAGTCCCCGACAGGGAGGTCAGCCCCAGCATTTT. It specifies CASSPRQGGQPQHF.

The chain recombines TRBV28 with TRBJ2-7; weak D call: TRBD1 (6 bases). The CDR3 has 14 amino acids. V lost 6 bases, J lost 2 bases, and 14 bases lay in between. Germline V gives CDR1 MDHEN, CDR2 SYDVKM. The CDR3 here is CASRLGTPPYEQYF. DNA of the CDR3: TGTGCCAGCAGGCTCGGGACACCACCCTACGAGCAGTACTTC. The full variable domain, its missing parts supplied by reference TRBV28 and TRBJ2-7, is DVKVTQSSRYLVKRTGEKVFLECVQDMDHENMFWYRQDPGLGLRLIYFSYDVKMKEKGDIPEGYSVSREKKERFSLILESASTNQTSMYLCASRLGTPPYEQYFGPGTRLTVT.

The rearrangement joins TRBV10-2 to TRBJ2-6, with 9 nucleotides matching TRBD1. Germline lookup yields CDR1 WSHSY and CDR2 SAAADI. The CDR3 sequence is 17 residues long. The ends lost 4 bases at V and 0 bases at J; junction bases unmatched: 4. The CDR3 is CASSGTGATSGANVLTF. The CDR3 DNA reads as TGCGCCAGCAGTGGGACAGGGGCCACCTCTGGGGCCAACGTCCTGACTTTC.

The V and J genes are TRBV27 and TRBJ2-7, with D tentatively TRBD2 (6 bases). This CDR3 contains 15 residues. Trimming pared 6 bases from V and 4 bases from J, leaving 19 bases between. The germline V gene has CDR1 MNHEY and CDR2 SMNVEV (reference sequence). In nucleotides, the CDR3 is TGTGCCAGCAGCCCTTCCACGGGACTCGGTTACGAGCAGTACTTC. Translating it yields CASSPSTGLGYEQYF.

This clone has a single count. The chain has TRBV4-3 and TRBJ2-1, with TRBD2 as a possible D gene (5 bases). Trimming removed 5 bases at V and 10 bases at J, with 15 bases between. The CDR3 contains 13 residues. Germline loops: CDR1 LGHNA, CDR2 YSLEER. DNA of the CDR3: TGCGCCAGCAGCGCTCGGACTGGGAGAGAGCAGTTCTTC. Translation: CASSARTGREQFF.

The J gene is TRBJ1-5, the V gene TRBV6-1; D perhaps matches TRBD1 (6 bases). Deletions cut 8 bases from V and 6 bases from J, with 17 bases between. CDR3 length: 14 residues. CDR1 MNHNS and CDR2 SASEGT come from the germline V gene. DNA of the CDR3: TGTGCCAGCGAGGGCCTCAGGGGTGCTCAGCCCCAGCATTTT. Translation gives CASEGLRGAQPQHF.

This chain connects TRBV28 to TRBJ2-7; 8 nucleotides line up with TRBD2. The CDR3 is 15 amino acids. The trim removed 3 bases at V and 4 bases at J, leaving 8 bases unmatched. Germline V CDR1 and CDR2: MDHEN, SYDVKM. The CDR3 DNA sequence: TGTGCCAGCAGTTTTATCGGGGGGGTAAGGTACGAGCAGTACTTC. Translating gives CASSFIGGVRYEQYF. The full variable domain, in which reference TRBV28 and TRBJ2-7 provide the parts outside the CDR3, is DVKVTQSSRYLVKRTGEKVFLECVQDMDHENMFWYRQDPGLGLRLIYFSYDVKMKEKGDIPEGYSVSREKKERFSLILESASTNQTSMYLCASSFIGGVRYEQYFGPGTRLTVT.

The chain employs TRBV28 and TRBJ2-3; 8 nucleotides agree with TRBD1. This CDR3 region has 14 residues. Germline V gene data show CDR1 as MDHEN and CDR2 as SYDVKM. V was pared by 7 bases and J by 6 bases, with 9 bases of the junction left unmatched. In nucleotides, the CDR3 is TGTGCCAGCAAGCCAGGGGGCGCTTGGGATACGCAGTATTTT. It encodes CASKPGGAWDTQYF.

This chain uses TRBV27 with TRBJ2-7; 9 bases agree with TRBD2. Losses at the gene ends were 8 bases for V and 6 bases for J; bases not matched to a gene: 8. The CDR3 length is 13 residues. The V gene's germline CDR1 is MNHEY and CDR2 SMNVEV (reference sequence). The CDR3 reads CASARREGAEQYF. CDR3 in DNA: TGTGCCAGCGCCCGGCGGGAGGGTGCCGAGCAGTACTTC.

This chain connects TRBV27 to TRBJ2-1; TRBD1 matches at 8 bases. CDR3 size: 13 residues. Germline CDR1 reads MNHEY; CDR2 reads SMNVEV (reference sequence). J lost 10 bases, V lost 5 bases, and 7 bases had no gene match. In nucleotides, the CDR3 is TGTGCCAGCAGTCCCCGACAGGGGTACGAGCAGTTCTTC. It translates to CASSPRQGYEQFF.

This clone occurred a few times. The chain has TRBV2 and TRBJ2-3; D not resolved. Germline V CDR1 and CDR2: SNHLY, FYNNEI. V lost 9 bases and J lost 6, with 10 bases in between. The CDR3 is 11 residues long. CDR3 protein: CARGKRDTQYF. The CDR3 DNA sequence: TGTGCCAGGGGGAAGAGGGATACGCAGTATTTT.

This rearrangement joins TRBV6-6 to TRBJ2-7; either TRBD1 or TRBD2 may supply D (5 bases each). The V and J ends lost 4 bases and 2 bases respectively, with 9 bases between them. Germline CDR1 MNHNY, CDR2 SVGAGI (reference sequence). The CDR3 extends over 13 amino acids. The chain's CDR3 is CASSSQGAYEQYF. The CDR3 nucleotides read TGTGCCAGCAGTTCTCAGGGAGCCTACGAGCAGTACTTC.

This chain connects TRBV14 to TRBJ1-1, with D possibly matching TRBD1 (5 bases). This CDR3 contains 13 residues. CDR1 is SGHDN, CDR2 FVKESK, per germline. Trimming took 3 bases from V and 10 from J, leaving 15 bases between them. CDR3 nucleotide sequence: TGTGCCAGCAGCCATGGGAGGGGCTTTGGAGCTTTCTTT. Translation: CASSHGRGFGAFF. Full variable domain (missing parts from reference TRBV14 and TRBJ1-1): EAGVTQFPSHSVIEKGQTVTLRCDPISGHDNLYWYRRVMGKEIKFLLHFVKESKQDESGMPNNRFLAERTGGTYSTLKVQPAELEDSGVYFCASSHGRGFGAFFGQGTRLTVV.

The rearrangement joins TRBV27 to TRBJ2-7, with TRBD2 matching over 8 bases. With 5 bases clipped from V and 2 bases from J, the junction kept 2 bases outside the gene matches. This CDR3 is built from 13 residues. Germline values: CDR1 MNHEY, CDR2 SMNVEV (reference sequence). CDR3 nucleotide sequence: TGTGCCAGCAGTCTCGGGAGGGCCTACGAGCAGTACTTC. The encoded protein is CASSLGRAYEQYF.

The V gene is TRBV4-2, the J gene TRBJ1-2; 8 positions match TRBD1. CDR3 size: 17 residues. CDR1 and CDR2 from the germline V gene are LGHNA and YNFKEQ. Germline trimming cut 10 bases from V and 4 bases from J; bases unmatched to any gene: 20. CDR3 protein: CATNQVGQGARTYGYTF. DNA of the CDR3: TGTGCCACCAACCAAGTAGGACAGGGTGCCCGCACCTATGGCTACACCTTC.

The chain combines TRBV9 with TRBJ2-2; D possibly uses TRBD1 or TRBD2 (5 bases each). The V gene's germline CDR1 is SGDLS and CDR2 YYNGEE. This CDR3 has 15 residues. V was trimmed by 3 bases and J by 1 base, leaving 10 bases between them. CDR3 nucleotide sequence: TGTGCCAGCAGCGGCCGGGACCTGAACACCGGGGAGCTGTTTTTT. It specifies CASSGRDLNTGELFF.

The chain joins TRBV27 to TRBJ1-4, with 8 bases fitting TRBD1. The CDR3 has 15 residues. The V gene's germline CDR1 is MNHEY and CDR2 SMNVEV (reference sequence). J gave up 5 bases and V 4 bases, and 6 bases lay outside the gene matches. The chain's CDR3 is CASSYTGGFNEKLFF. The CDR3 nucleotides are TGTGCCAGCAGTTACACAGGGGGATTCAATGAAAAACTGTTTTTT.

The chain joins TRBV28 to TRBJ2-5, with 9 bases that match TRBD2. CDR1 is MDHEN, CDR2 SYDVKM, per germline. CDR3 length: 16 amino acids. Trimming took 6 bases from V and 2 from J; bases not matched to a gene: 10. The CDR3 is CASSLTLTSGQETQYF. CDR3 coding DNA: TGTGCCAGCAGCCTTACCCTGACTAGCGGACAAGAGACCCAGTACTTC.

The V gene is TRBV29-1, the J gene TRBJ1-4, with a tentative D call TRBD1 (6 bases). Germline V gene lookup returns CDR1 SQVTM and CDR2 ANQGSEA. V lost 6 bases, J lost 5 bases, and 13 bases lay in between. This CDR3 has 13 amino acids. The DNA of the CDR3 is TGCAGCGTAGCAGGGGTTATGAATGAAAAACTGTTTTTT. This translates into CSVAGVMNEKLFF.

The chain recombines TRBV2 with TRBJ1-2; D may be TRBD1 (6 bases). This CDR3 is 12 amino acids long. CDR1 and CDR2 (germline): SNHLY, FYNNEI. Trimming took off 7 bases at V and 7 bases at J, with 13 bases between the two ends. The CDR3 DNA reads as TGTGCCAGCATAGAAGGGGGTATTGGCTACACCTTC. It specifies CASIEGGIGYTF.

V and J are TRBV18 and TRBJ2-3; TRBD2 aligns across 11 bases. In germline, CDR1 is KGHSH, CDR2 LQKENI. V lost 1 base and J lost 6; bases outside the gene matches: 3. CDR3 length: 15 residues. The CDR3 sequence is CASSPQTSGTDTQYF. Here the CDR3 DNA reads TGTGCCAGCTCACCACAGACTAGCGGGACTGATACGCAGTATTTT.

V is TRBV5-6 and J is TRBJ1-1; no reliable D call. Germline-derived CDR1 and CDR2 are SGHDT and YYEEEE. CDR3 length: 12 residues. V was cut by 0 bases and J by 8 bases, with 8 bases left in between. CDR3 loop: CASSLEGREAFF. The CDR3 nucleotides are TGTGCCAGCAGCTTGGAGGGTCGAGAAGCTTTCTTT.